This TCR beta chain was profiled in a study of cytomegalovirus exposure and HLA in healthy donors. Of note for this clone: The antigen remains unidentified.

General study points: Compared with the roughly 700-donor mean, an Asian-associated ancestry cluster reportedly had fewer N-insertions, according to a later analysis.

Primers included in the PCR were 60 Vbeta and 13 Jbeta primers. Sequencing used immunoSEQ multiplex PCR; TCRdb keeps in-frame clones, though not all of them. The data contain tens of thousands of clones, 70% to 75% of them singletons. Sequenced: PBMCs. The sequence was obtained from a man younger than 40 in good health and CMV-seropositive.

The CDR3 here is CASTPGVGNTIYF. The CDR3 region has the DNA TGTGCCAGCACCCCAGGGGTTGGAAACACCATATATTTT. The rearrangement joins TRBV6-5 to TRBJ1-3, with D maybe TRBD1 (6 bases). Germline values: CDR1 MNHEY, CDR2 SVGAGI. This CDR3 is 13 amino acids long. Trimming removed 7 bases at V and 3 bases at J, with 10 bases between.